What follows are 20 T cell receptor beta chains derived from one specimen sequenced in a study of T cell responses to AZD1222 COVID-19 vaccine. The repertoire was sequenced with immunoSEQ multiplex PCR; TCRdb's copy has only in-frame clones and lacks some. The sample records about 120,000 clones, around 93% being singletons. This specimen consisted of peripheral blood, obtained on day 0 of AZD1222 vaccination. These receptors all stem from an adult in good health.

The V gene is TRBV4-3, the J gene TRBJ2-7; TRBD2 might be the D (5 bases). Germline V gene lookup returns CDR1 LGHNA and CDR2 YSLEER. Trimming pared 2 bases from V and 6 bases from J, leaving 14 bases between. The CDR3 totals 14 residues. CDR3 bases: TGCGCCAGCAGCCAACAAAGGACTGCTACCGAGCAGTACTTC. Protein product: CASSQQRTATEQYF.

This rearrangement joins TRBV7-9 to TRBJ1-1, with D unclear. CDR3 length: 13 residues. The germline V gene has CDR1 SEHNR and CDR2 FQNEAQ (reference sequence). Trimming took off 7 bases at V and 4 bases at J, with 13 bases between the two ends. CDR3 residues: CASTLVAATEAFF. The CDR3, as DNA: TGTGCCAGCACCCTGGTGGCGGCCACTGAAGCTTTCTTT. Full variable domain (rest looked up from reference TRBV7-9 and TRBJ1-1): DTGVSQNPRHKITKRGQNVTFRCDPISEHNRLYWYRQTLGQGPEFLTYFQNEAQLEKSRLLSDRFSAERPKGSFSTLEIQRTEQGDSAMYLCASTLVAATEAFFGQGTRLTVV.

The chain links TRBV20-1 to TRBJ2-7, with D hard to call. With 5 bases removed from V and 4 bases from J, the gap between germline ends came to 3 bases. Germline CDR1 and CDR2: DFQATT and SNEGSKA (reference sequence). The CDR3 has 9 residues. CDR3 sequence (DNA): TGCAGTGCTGGATACGAGCAGTACTTC. Translation gives CSAGYEQYF.

This clone was seen only a few times. The genes are TRBV6-4 and TRBJ2-3; TRBD2 agrees at 12 bases. V lost 4 bases, J lost 4 bases, and 0 bases stayed unmatched. Germline-derived CDR1 and CDR2 are MRHNA and SNTAGT. This CDR3 spans 14 amino acids. This chain's CDR3 is CASSGLAGADTQYF. The CDR3 coding sequence is TGTGCCAGCAGTGGACTAGCGGGAGCAGATACGCAGTATTTT.

The rearrangement joins TRBV6-1 to TRBJ1-3; 7 bases fit TRBD1. There are 17 residues in the CDR3. Germline CDR1 reads MNHNS; CDR2 reads SASEGT. The ends lost 2 bases at V and 2 bases at J; junction bases unmatched: 9. Here the CDR3 DNA reads TGTGCCAGCAGTGAAAAGCCAGGGGGGACAGCTGGAAACACCATATATTTT. It yields the protein CASSEKPGGTAGNTIYF.

J is TRBJ2-7 and V is TRBV6-2 or TRBV6-3, with D uncertain. V was shortened by 2 bases and J by 5 bases, with 13 bases between the two germline ends. Germline V lookup: CDR1 MNHEY, CDR2 SVGEGT. The length of the CDR3 is 14 residues. The DNA of the CDR3 is TGTGCCAGCAGTTACGCTCCCGGCGTCGACGAGCAGTACTTC. Its translation is CASSYAPGVDEQYF.

V is TRBV7-9 and J is TRBJ1-3; 7 nucleotides match TRBD1. Germline CDR1 SEHNR, CDR2 FQNEAQ (reference sequence). V lost 7 bases and J lost 4; bases outside the gene matches: 13. The CDR3 has 16 residues. CDR3 sequence: CASISGQPGGGNTIYF. The DNA for the CDR3 is TGTGCCAGCATCTCGGGACAGCCAGGTGGAGGAAACACCATATATTTT.

The chain employs TRBV4-1 and TRBJ2-2; 7 nucleotides line up with TRBD1. V lost 0 bases and J lost 5; bases outside the gene matches: 3. Germline values: CDR1 MGHRA, CDR2 YSYEKL. The CDR3 runs to 15 residues. CDR3 sequence reads: CASSQEGQSTGELFF. The DNA for the CDR3 is TGCGCCAGCAGCCAAGAGGGACAGAGTACCGGGGAGCTGTTTTTT.

This chain connects TRBV7-9 to TRBJ1-2, with D hard to call. Germline V lookup: CDR1 SEHNR, CDR2 FQNEAQ (reference sequence). The CDR3 has 14 residues. Between the trimmed V and J ends, which lost 1 base and 2 bases, there was a span of 8 bases. The CDR3 protein is CASSLGAKNYGYTF. The CDR3 bases are TGTGCCAGCAGCTTAGGGGCGAAAAACTATGGCTACACCTTC.

The chain employs TRBV9 and TRBJ2-1; D remains ambiguous. Germline loops: CDR1 SGDLS, CDR2 YYNGEE. The CDR3 loop spans 15 amino acids. The germline V and J ends were trimmed by 3 bases and 0 bases, with 10 bases remaining between them. The CDR3 DNA reads as TGTGCCAGCAGCGCAAGCTCTGGCTCCTACAATGAGCAGTTCTTC. As protein: CASSASSGSYNEQFF.

The rearrangement uses TRBV3-1 (or the pseudogene TRBV3-2) and TRBJ1-3; D unclear. The CDR3 is 14 residues long. Trimming removed 3 bases from V and 1 base from J, with 7 bases in between. Germline-derived CDR1 and CDR2 are LGHDT and YNNKEL (reference sequence). CDR3 loop: CASSHWGSGNTIYF. In nucleotides, the CDR3 is TGTGCCAGCAGCCATTGGGGTTCTGGAAACACCATATATTTT.

The chain carries TRBV7-2 and TRBJ1-5; 9 bases are a match to TRBD1. CDR1 SGHTA and CDR2 FQGNSA come from the germline V gene. The CDR3 length is 17 residues. With 3 bases clipped from V and 4 bases from J, the junction kept 10 bases outside the gene matches. This CDR3 is CASSLTGGWGINQPQHF. The CDR3 region has the DNA TGTGCCAGCAGCTTGACAGGGGGTTGGGGGATTAATCAGCCCCAGCATTTT.

The chain couples TRBV28 to TRBJ2-1; 15 positions agree with TRBD2. V gave up 5 bases and J gave up 1 base; unmatched junction bases: 12. The CDR3 totals 20 residues. CDR1 MDHEN and CDR2 SYDVKM come from the germline V gene. CDR3 loop: CASSIGTSGRRRRSYNEQFF. CDR3 DNA: TGTGCCAGCAGTATAGGGACTAGCGGGAGGAGGAGGCGGTCCTACAATGAGCAGTTCTTC.

The chain carries TRBV6-5 and TRBJ1-5; 10 bases fit TRBD1. The CDR3 loop spans 15 amino acids. V shed 6 bases and J 7 bases; nucleotides not matched to a gene: 9. The germline CDR1 and CDR2 sequences are MNHEY and SVGAGI. The CDR3 is CASSATTGGGQPQHF. CDR3 in DNA: TGTGCCAGCAGCGCCACGACAGGGGGCGGGCAGCCCCAGCATTTT.

The V call is TRBV28, the J call TRBJ2-7, with D possibly called TRBD1 or TRBD2 (5 bases each). The V gene's germline CDR1 is MDHEN and CDR2 SYDVKM. The CDR3 totals 14 residues. V lost 5 bases and J 4 bases, leaving 15 bases between the germline ends. Written as DNA, the CDR3 is TGTGCCAGCAGTCCCGGGACGGAACTGTACGAGCAGTACTTC. It specifies CASSPGTELYEQYF.

V usage is TRBV21-1 and J usage is TRBJ1-3. TRBV21-1 is labeled a pseudogene. CDR3 size: 12 residues. The CDR3 DNA reads as TGTGCCAGCAGGCTCTCTGGAAACACCATATATTTT. Residues: CASRLSGNTIYF.

The chain carries TRBV9 and TRBJ1-4, with TRBD1 matching over 8 bases. Trimming removed 0 bases from V and 2 bases from J; junction bases left unmatched: 6. Germline CDR1 SGDLS, CDR2 YYNGEE. The CDR3 length is 17 residues. The CDR3 DNA is TGTGCCAGCAGCGTAGGCGGGACAGGCGGGACTAATGAAAAACTGTTTTTT. Translated, it gives CASSVGGTGGTNEKLFF.

The chain couples TRBV12-3 or TRBV12-4 to TRBJ2-1, with D perhaps TRBD2 (5 bases). V lost 7 bases, J lost 7 bases, and 11 bases lay in between. CDR3 length equals 12 residues. The CDR3 nucleotides are TGTGCCAGCAACAGCGGCGAGAATGAGCAGTTCTTC. Its translation: CASNSGENEQFF.

This chain connects TRBV12-5 to TRBJ1-2; TRBD1 aligns across 9 bases. CDR3 size: 18 residues. V dropped 0 bases and J dropped 4; count of bases not matched to a gene: 12. The germline V gene encodes CDR1 LGHNT and CDR2 FRNRAP. This CDR3 is CASGLVRTGAYAGYGYTF. In DNA form, the CDR3 reads TGTGCTAGTGGTTTGGTACGGACAGGGGCGTATGCAGGCTATGGCTACACCTTC.

The J gene is TRBJ2-7, the V gene TRBV15; D gene uncertain. Germline values: CDR1 LNHNV, CDR2 YYDKDF (reference sequence). The V end lost 0 bases, the J end lost 3 bases, and 9 bases lay between the germline ends. This CDR3 contains 14 residues. The CDR3 bases are TGTGCCACCAGCAGAGAGTTCAAAGGCTACGAGCAGTACTTC. Translation gives CATSREFKGYEQYF.